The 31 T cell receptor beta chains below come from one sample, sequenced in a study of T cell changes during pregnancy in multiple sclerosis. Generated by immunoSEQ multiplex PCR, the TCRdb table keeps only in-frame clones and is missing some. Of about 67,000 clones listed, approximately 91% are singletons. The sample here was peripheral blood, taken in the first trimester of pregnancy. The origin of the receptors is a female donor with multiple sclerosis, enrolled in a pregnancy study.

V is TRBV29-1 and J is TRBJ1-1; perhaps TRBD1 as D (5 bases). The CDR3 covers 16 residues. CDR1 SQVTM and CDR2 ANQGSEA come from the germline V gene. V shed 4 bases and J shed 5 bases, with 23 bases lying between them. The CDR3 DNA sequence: TGCAGCGTTGGCTCGATGCCAGGGTACATGAGGACTGAAGCTTTCTTT. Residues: CSVGSMPGYMRTEAFF.

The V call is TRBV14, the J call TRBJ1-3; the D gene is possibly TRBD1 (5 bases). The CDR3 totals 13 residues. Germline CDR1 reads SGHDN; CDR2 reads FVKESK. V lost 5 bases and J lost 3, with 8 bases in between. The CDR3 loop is CASSGANGNTIYF. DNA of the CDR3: TGTGCCAGCAGCGGGGCCAATGGAAACACCATATATTTT.

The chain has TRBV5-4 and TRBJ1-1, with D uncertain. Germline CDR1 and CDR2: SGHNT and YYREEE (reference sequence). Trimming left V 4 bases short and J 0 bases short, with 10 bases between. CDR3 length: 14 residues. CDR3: CASSALEMNTEAFF. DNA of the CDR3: TGTGCCAGCAGCGCCTTAGAGATGAACACTGAAGCTTTCTTT.

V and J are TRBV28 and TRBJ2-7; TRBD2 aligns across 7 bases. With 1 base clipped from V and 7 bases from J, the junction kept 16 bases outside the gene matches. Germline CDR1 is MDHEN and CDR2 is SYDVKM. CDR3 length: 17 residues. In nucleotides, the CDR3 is TGTGCCAGCAGTTTATCCGTCCCGGATGGCGGGAGAGGAGAGCAGTACTTC. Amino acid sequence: CASSLSVPDGGRGEQYF.

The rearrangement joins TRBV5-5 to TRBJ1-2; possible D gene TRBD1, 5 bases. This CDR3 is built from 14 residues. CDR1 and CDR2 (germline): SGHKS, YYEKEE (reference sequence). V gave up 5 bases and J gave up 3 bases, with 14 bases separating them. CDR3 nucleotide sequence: TGTGCCAGCAGGTCTGAAGGGGTTCACTATGGCTACACCTTC. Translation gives CASRSEGVHYGYTF.

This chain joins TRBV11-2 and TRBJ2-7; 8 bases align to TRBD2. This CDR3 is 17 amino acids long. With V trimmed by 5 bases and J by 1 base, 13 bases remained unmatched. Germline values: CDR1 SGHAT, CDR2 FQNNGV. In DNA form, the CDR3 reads TGTGCCAGCAGCAAAACAATTTCCGGGGGGGGGTCCTACGAGCAGTACTTC. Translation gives CASSKTISGGGSYEQYF. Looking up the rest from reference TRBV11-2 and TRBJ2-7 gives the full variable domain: EAGVAQSPRYKIIEKRQSVAFWCNPISGHATLYWYQQILGQGPKLLIQFQNNGVVDDSQLPKDRFSAERLKGVDSTLKIQPAKLEDSAVYLCASSKTISGGGSYEQYFGPGTRLTVT.

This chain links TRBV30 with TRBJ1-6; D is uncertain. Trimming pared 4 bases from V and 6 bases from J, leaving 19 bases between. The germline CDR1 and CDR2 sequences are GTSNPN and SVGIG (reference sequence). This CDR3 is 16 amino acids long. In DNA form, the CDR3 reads TGTGCCTGGATTACACCCGGAGCTTTACCTAATTCACCCCTCCACTTT. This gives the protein CAWITPGALPNSPLHF.

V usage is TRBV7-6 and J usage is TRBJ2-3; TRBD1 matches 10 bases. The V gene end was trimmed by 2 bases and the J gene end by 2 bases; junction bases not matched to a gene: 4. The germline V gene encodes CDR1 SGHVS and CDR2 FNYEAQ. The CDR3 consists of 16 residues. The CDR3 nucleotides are TGTGCCAGCAGCTTAAGGGACAGGGGCCTCACAGATACGCAGTATTTT. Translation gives CASSLRDRGLTDTQYF.

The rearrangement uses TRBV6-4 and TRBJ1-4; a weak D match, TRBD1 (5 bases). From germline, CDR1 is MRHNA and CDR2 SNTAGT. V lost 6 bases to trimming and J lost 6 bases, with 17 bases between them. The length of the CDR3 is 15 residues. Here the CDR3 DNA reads TGTGCCAGCAGAGACCGGGGGGTGGTATATGAAAAACTGTTTTTT. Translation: CASRDRGVVYEKLFF.

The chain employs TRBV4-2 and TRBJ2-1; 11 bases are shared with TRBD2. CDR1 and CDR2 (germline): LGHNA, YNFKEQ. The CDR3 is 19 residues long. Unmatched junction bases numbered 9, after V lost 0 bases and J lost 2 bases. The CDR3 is CASSQDFSVAGGPYNEQFF. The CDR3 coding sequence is TGTGCCAGCAGCCAAGATTTTTCGGTAGCGGGGGGGCCCTACAATGAGCAGTTCTTC.

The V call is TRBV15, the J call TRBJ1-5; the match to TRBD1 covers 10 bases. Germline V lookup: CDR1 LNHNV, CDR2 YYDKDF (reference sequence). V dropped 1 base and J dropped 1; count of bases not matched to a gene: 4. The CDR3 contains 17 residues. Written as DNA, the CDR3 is TGTGCCACCAGCAGAGGGGACAGGGGTAGAAGCAATCAGCCCCAGCATTTT. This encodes CATSRGDRGRSNQPQHF. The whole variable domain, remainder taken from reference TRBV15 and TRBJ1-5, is DAMVIQNPRYQVTQFGKPVTLSCSQTLNHNVMYWYQQKSSQAPKLLFHYYDKDFNNEADTPDNFQSRRPNTSFCFLDIRSPGLGDTAMYLCATSRGDRGRSNQPQHFGDGTRLSIL.

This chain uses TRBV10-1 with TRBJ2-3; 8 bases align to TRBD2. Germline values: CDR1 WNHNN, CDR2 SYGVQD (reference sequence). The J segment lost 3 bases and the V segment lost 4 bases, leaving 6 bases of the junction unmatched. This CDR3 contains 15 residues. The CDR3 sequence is CASSAGGGRTDTQYF. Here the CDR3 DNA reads TGCGCCAGCAGTGCGGGAGGCGGGAGGACAGATACGCAGTATTTT.

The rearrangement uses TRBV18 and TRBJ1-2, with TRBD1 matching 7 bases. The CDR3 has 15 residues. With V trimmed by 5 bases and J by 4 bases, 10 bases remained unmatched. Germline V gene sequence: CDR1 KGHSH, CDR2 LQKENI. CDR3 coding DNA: TGTGCCAGCTCAACCATGGACAGGCCCTTCTATGGCTACACCTTC. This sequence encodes CASSTMDRPFYGYTF.

Here the CDR3 DNA reads TGTGCCAGCAGCTTAGAGCGGGGTAGCATTCAGTACTTC. Its translation: CASSLERGSIQYF. J is TRBJ2-4 and V is TRBV7-2; 7 bases match TRBD2. Germline V gene data show CDR1 as SGHTA and CDR2 as FQGNSA. The CDR3 spans 13 residues. Trimming took 1 base from V and 9 from J; bases not matched to a gene: 3. The variable domain in full, with the rest retrieved from reference TRBV7-2 and TRBJ2-4, is GAGVSQSPSNKVTEKGKDVELRCDPISGHTALYWYRQSLGQGLEFLIYFQGNSAPDKSGLPSDRFSAERTGGSVSTLTIQRTQQEDSAVYLCASSLERGSIQYFGAGTRLSVL.

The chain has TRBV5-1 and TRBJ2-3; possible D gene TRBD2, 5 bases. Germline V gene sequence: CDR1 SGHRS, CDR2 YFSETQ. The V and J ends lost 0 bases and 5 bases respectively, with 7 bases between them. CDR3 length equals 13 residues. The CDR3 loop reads CASSLGRRDTQYF. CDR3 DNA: TGCGCCAGCAGCTTGGGGAGGAGAGATACGCAGTATTTT. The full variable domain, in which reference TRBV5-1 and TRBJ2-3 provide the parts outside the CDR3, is KAGVTQTPRYLIKTRGQQVTLSCSPISGHRSVSWYQQTPGQGLQFLFEYFSETQRNKGNFPGRFSGRQFSNSRSEMNVSTLELGDSALYLCASSLGRRDTQYFGPGTRLTVL.

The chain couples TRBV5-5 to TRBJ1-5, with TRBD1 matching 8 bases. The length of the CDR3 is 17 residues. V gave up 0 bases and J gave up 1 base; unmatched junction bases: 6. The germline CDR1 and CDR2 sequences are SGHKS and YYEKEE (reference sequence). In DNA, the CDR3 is TGTGCCAGCAGCTTGGAGGACAGGGCATTCAGCAATCAGCCCCAGCATTTT. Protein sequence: CASSLEDRAFSNQPQHF.

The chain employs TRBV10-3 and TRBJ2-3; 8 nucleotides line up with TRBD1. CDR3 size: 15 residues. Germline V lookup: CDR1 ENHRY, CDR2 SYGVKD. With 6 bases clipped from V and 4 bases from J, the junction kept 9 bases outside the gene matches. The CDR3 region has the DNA TGTGCCATCAGCCTCGCGACAGGGGATGCAGATACGCAGTATTTT. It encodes CAISLATGDADTQYF.

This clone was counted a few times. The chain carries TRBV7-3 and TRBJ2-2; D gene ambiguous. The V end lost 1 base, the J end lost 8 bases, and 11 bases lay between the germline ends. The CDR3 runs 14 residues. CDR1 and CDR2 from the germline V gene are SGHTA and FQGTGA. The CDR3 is CASSLSGRGGELFF. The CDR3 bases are TGTGCCAGCAGCTTAAGTGGGCGTGGTGGGGAGCTGTTTTTT.

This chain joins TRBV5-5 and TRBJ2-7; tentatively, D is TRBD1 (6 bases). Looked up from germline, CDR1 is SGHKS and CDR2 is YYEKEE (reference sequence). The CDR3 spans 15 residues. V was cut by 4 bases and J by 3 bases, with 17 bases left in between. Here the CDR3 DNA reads TGTGCCAGCAGCCACCGGGACAAGGACCTCTACGAGCAGTACTTC. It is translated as CASSHRDKDLYEQYF.

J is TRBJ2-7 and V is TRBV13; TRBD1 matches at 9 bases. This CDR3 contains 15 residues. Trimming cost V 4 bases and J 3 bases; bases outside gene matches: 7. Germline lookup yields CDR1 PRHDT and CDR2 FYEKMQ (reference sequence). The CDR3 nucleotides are TGTGCCAGCAGCTGGACAGGGGATAACGGCTACGAGCAGTACTTC. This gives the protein CASSWTGDNGYEQYF.

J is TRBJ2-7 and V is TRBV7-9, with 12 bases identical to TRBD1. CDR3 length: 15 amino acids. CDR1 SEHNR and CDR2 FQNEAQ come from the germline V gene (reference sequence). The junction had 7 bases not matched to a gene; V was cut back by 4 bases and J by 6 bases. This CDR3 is CASSYPGQGAGEQYF. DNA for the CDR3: TGTGCCAGCAGCTACCCGGGACAGGGGGCGGGCGAGCAGTACTTC.

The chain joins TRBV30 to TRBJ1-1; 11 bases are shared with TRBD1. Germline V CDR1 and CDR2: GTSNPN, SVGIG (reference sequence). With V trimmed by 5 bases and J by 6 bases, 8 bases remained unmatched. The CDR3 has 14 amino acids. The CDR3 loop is CAWSRDRGKPEAFF. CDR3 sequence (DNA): TGTGCCTGGTCTCGGGACAGGGGGAAACCTGAAGCTTTCTTT.

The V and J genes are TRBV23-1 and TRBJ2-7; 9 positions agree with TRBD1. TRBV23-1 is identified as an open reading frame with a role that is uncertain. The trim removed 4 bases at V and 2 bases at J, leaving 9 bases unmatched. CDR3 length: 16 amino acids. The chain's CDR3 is CASSRGRGTGPYEQYF. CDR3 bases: TGCGCCAGCAGTCGAGGGCGGGGGACAGGGCCCTACGAGCAGTACTTC.

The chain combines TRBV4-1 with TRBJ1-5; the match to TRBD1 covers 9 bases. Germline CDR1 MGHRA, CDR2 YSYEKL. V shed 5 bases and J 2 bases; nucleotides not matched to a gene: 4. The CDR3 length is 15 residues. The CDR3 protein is CASSYRDRGNQPQHF. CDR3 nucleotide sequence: TGCGCCAGCAGCTACCGGGACAGGGGCAATCAGCCCCAGCATTTT.

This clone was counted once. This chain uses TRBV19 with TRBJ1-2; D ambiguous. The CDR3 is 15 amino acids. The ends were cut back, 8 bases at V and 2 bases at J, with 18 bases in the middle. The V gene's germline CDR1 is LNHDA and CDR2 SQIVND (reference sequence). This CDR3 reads CASRPWNRANYGYTF. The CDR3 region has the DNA TGTGCCAGTCGCCCGTGGAACAGAGCAAACTATGGCTACACCTTC.

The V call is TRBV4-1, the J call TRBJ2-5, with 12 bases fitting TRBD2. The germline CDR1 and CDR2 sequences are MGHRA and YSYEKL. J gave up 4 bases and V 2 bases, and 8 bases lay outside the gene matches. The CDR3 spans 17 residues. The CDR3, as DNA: TGCGCCAGCAGCCAATGGCCTAGCGGGAGGGCGGGAGAGACCCAGTACTTC. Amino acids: CASSQWPSGRAGETQYF.

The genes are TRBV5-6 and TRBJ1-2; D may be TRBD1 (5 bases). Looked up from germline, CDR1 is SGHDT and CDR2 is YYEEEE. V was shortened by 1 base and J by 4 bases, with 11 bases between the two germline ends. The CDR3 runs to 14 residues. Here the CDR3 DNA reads TGTGCCAGCAGCTTGATTCCAGGGATCTATGGCTACACCTTC. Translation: CASSLIPGIYGYTF.

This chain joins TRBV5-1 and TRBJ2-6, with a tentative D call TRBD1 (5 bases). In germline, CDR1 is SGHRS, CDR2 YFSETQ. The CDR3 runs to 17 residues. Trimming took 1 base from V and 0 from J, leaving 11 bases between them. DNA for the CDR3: TGCGCCAGCAGCTTGAACACAGGAAGCTCTGGGGCCAACGTCCTGACTTTC. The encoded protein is CASSLNTGSSGANVLTF. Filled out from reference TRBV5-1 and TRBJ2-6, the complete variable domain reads KAGVTQTPRYLIKTRGQQVTLSCSPISGHRSVSWYQQTPGQGLQFLFEYFSETQRNKGNFPGRFSGRQFSNSRSEMNVSTLELGDSALYLCASSLNTGSSGANVLTFGAGSRLTVL.

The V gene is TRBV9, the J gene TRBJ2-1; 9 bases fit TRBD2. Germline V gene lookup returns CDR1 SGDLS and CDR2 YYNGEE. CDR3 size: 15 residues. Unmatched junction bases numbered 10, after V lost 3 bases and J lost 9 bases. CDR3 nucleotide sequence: TGTGCCAGCAGCGAAACCGGGACTAGCTTCTCTGAGCAGTTCTTC. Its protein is CASSETGTSFSEQFF.

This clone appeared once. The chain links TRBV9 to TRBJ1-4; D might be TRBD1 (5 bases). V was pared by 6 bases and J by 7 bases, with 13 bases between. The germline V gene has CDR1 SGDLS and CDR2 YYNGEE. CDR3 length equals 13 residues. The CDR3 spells CASNRGDSEKLFF. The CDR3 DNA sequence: TGTGCCAGCAACCGCGGGGACTCTGAAAAACTGTTTTTT.

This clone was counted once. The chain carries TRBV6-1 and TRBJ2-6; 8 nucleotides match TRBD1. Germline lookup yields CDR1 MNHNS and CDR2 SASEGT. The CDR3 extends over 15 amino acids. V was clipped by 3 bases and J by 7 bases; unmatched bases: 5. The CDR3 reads CASSEQGARANVLTF. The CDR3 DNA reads TGTGCCAGCAGTGAGCAGGGGGCGCGAGCCAACGTCCTGACTTTC.